A single sample gave rise to the 5 T cell receptor beta chains below, sequenced in a study of shared clonotypes between healthy human individuals. Method: immunoSEQ multiplex PCR; TCRdb's copy keeps in-frame clones and lacks some. The table has 2 million to 3 million clones, roughly 92% seen once. Input material: naive CD4+ T cells sorted from blood. The subset here: CD45RA+ positively selected. The receptors originated from a man aged 18-30 years in good health.

The rearrangement uses TRBV19 and TRBJ2-7, with TRBD2 identical over 14 bases. The CDR3 is 16 residues long. Looked up from germline, CDR1 is LNHDA and CDR2 is SQIVND (reference sequence). The trim removed 6 bases at V and 2 bases at J, leaving 6 bases unmatched. Here the CDR3 reads CASSGTSGSLTYEQYF. The CDR3, as DNA: TGTGCCAGTAGCGGGACTAGCGGGAGTCTAACCTACGAGCAGTACTTC.

This rearrangement joins TRBV6-6 to TRBJ1-5; 8 bases line up with TRBD1. The V gene's germline CDR1 is MNHNY and CDR2 SVGAGI (reference sequence). CDR3 size: 15 residues. The ends lost 6 bases at V and 2 bases at J; junction bases unmatched: 6. The CDR3 reads CASRPSGQGNQPQHF. The CDR3 DNA reads as TGTGCCAGCAGACCCTCGGGACAGGGCAATCAGCCCCAGCATTTT.

This chain connects TRBV11-2 to TRBJ2-3; 7 bases match TRBD1. Germline V gene data show CDR1 as SGHAT and CDR2 as FQNNGV. CDR3 length: 17 residues. Unmatched junction bases numbered 9, after V lost 0 bases and J lost 3 bases. This CDR3 is CASSLDHEGANTDTQYF. CDR3 coding DNA: TGTGCCAGCAGCTTAGATCACGAGGGGGCGAATACAGATACGCAGTATTTT.

The chain has TRBV7-8 and TRBJ1-6; a weak D match, TRBD1 (6 bases). CDR1 and CDR2 from the germline V gene are SGHVS and FQNEAQ. V was pared by 0 bases and J by 9 bases, with 9 bases between. This CDR3 is built from 14 residues. The CDR3 loop reads CASSLADRGSPLHF. CDR3 coding DNA: TGTGCCAGCAGCTTAGCGGACAGAGGTTCACCCCTCCACTTT.

The V gene is TRBV29-1, the J gene TRBJ2-7, with 9 bases fitting TRBD1. Trimming took 0 bases from V and 6 from J; bases not matched to a gene: 6. Germline-derived CDR1 and CDR2 are SQVTM and ANQGSEA. This CDR3 is built from 14 residues. The CDR3 DNA sequence: TGCAGCGTTGAAGATGGGACAGGGAGGCGCGAGCAGTACTTC. Translation gives CSVEDGTGRREQYF.